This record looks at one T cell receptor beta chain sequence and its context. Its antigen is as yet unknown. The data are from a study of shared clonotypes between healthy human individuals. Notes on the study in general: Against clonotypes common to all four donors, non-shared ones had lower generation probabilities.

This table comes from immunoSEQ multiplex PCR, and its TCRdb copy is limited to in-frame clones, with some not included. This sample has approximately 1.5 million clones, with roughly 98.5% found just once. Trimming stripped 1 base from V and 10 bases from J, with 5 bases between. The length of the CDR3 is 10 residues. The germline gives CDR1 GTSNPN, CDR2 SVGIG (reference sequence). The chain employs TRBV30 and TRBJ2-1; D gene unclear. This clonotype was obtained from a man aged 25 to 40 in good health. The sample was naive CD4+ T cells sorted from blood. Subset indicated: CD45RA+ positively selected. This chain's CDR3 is CAWSGSEQFF. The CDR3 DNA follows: TGTGCCTGGAGTGGGAGCGAGCAGTTCTTC.